A selection of T cell receptor beta chains follows, all from one sample in a study of shared clonotypes between healthy human individuals. Produced via immunoSEQ multiplex PCR; TCRdb's table is partial and in-frame only. The data show about 480,000 clones, over 75% seen once. Sequenced: PBMCs. The receptors come from a woman between 35 and 50 years old in good health. Some clones in this sample may be carry-over from other donors' samples. The CDR3 runs from the conserved cysteine through the conserved F or W. D genes are given only for firm matches. The size entry is marked missing in some rows and otherwise reads once, few, many or a size class.

15,TRBV4-1,TRBJ1-5,-,-,TGCGCCAGCAGCCAGTTGGGAAATAGCAATCAGCCCCAGCATTTT,CASSQLGNSNQPQHF
14,TRBV7-6,TRBJ2-4,-,few,TGTGCCAGCAGCTTAACAGGGCCTGGGGACATTCAGTACTTC,CASSLTGPGDIQYF
13,TRBV6-1,TRBJ2-5,-,-,TGTGCCAGCCGGTGGGGGAGGTACGAGACCCAGTACTTC,CASRWGRYETQYF
16,TRBV5-1,TRBJ2-1,TRBD1,-,TGCGCCAGCAGCTTTACAGGGGTCCGCTCCTACAATGAGCAGTTCTTC,CASSFTGVRSYNEQFF
12,TRBV7-9,TRBJ2-7,-,few,TGTGCCAGCCAACTCGCGGGCAACGAGCAGTACTTC,CASQLAGNEQYF
15,TRBV2,TRBJ1-5,TRBD1,-,TGTGCCAGCAGGGCGGACAGGGGCCCGAATCAGCCCCAGCATTTT,CASRADRGPNQPQHF
15,TRBV6-5,TRBJ2-7,-,many,TGTGCCAGCAGTTACAGGGACGGGTCCTCCTACGAGCAGTACTTC,CASSYRDGSSYEQYF
16,TRBV4-1,TRBJ2-5,-,-,TGCGCCAGCAACCTAAACCCGGGACAACGACAAGAGACCCAGTACTTC,CASNLNPGQRQETQYF
14,TRBV27,TRBJ2-1,TRBD2,-,TGTGCCAGCAGTTTGGGGACTAACTACAATGAGCAGTTCTTC,CASSLGTNYNEQFF
14,TRBV4-2,TRBJ2-1,TRBD2,-,TGTGCCAGCAGCCAAGATTTAGCGGGGGATGAGCAGTTCTTC,CASSQDLAGDEQFF
14,TRBV6-1,TRBJ2-2,-,-,TGTGCCACCAGGTGGCGGGCCAACACCGGGGAGCTGTTTTTT,CATRWRANTGELFF
14,TRBV6-4,TRBJ2-3,-,-,TGTGCCAGCAGTCCGAACGGGGGCACAGATACGCAGTATTTT,CASSPNGGTDTQYF
13,TRBV11-3,TRBJ1-6,-,-,TGTGCCAGCAGCTTAGGGGGGAATTCACCCCTCCACTTT,CASSLGGNSPLHF
15,TRBV5-4,TRBJ2-7,TRBD2,-,TGTGCCAGCAGCTGGGGGGCGGGAGGAGTAGACGAGCAGTACTTC,CASSWGAGGVDEQYF
12,TRBV2,TRBJ1-2,-,-,TGTGCCAGCAGCCTCAGGGGAAGTGGCTACACCTTC,CASSLRGSGYTF
15,TRBV7-8,TRBJ2-1,TRBD2,-,TGTGCCAGCAGCTTGGCGGGAGTTTCCTACAATGAGCAGTTCTTC,CASSLAGVSYNEQFF
11,TRBV5-1,TRBJ2-1,-,-,TGCGCCAGCAGCTTGGATAATGAGCAGTTCTTC,CASSLDNEQFF
12,TRBV9,TRBJ2-1,-,-,TGTGCCAGCAGTCCGGACTACGATGAGCAGTTCTTC,CASSPDYDEQFF
13,TRBV18,TRBJ2-5,TRBD1,-,TGTGCCAGCTCACAGGACAGGCAAGAGACCCAGTACTTC,CASSQDRQETQYF
16,TRBV7-2,TRBJ2-3,TRBD2,-,TGTGCCAGCAGCTTAGAGGCGGGAGGGTCCGCAGATACGCAGTATTTT,CASSLEAGGSADTQYF
12,TRBV28,TRBJ2-1,-,-,TGTGCCAGCAGCCCCCCCGGGAATGAGCAGTTCTTC,CASSPPGNEQFF
15,TRBV19,TRBJ1-5,-,-,TGTGCCAGTAGCTACAGTCATCGTAGCAATCAGCCCCAGCATTTT,CASSYSHRSNQPQHF
13,TRBV6-1,TRBJ2-1,TRBD2,-,TGTGCCCCCCCCCGAGCGGGGTACAATGAGCAGTTCTTC,CAPPRAGYNEQFF
13,TRBV2,TRBJ2-5,-,-,TGTGCCAGCAGCAGGGGTCCCCAAGAGACCCAGTACTTC,CASSRGPQETQYF
12,TRBV29-1,TRBJ2-1,-,-,TGCAGCGTTGATCTAGATTACAATGAGCAGTTCTTC,CSVDLDYNEQFF
13,TRBV9,TRBJ2-5,-,-,TGTGCCAGCAGCGTCGGGCCACAAGAGACCCAGTACTTC,CASSVGPQETQYF
13,TRBV18,TRBJ2-7,-,-,TGTGCCAGCTCACCAGCACAGATGTACGAGCAGTACTTC,CASSPAQMYEQYF
14,TRBV9,TRBJ2-5,TRBD1,once,TGTGCCAGCAGCGGGCGACAGGGTGGGGAGACCCAGTACTTC,CASSGRQGGETQYF
14,TRBV5-4,TRBJ2-7,-,-,TGTGCCAGCAGCTTGAATTACGGAGACTACGAGCAGTACTTC,CASSLNYGDYEQYF
14,TRBV27,TRBJ1-2,-,-,TGTGCCAGCAGAACAGGGTCGTCTAACTATGGCTACACCTTC,CASRTGSSNYGYTF
14,TRBV7-2,TRBJ2-7,-,-,TGTGCCAGCAGCTTAGACGGGGGGCGCTACGAGCAGTACTTC,CASSLDGGRYEQYF
14,TRBV4-2,TRBJ2-1,TRBD2,-,TGTGCCAGCAGCCAAGAACTAGCGGGCAATGAGCAGTTCTTC,CASSQELAGNEQFF
15,TRBV28,TRBJ2-1,TRBD2,-,TGTGCCAGCGGGACTAGCGGACTATCCTACAATGAGCAGTTCTTC,CASGTSGLSYNEQFF